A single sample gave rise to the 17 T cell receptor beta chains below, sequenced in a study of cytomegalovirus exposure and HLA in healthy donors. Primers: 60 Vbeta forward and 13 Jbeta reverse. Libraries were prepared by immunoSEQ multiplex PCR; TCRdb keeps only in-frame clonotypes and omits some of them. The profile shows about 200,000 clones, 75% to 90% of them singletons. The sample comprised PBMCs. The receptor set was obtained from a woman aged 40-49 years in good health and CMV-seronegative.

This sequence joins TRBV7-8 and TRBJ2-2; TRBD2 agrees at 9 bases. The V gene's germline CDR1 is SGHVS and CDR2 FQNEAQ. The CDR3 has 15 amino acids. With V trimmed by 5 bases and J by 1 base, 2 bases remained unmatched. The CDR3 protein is CASSPSGMNTGELFF. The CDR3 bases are TGTGCCAGCAGCCCTAGCGGGATGAACACCGGGGAGCTGTTTTTT.

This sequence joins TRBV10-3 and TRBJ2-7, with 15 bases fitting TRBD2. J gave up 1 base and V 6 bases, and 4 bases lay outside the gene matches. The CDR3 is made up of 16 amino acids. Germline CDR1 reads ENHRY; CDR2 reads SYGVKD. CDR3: CAISGTSGRSSYEQYF. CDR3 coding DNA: TGTGCCATCAGCGGGACTAGCGGGAGGTCGTCCTACGAGCAGTACTTC.

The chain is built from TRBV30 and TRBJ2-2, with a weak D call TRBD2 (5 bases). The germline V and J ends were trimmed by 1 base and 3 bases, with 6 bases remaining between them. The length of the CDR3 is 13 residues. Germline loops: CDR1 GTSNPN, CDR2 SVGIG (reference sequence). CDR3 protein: CAWSASYTGELFF. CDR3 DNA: TGTGCCTGGAGTGCTAGCTACACCGGGGAGCTGTTTTTT. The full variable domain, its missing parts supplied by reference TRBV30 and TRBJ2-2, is SQTIHQWPATLVQPVGSPLSLECTVEGTSNPNLYWYRQAAGRGLQLLFYSVGIGQISSEVPQNLSASRPQDRQFILSSKKLLLSDSGFYLCAWSASYTGELFFGEGSRLTVL.

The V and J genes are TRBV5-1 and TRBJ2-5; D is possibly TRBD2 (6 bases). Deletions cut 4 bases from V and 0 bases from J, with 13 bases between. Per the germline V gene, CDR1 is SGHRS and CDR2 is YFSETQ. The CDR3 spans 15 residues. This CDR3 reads CASSTRGAYQETQYF. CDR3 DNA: TGCGCCAGCAGCACCCGCGGGGCGTACCAAGAGACCCAGTACTTC.

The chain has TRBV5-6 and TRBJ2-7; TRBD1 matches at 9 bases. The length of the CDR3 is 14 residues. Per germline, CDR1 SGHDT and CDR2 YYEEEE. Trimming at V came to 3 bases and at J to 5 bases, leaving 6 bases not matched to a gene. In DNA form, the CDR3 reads TGTGCCAGCAGCTACGGGACAGGGTCAAACGAGCAGTACTTC. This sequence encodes CASSYGTGSNEQYF. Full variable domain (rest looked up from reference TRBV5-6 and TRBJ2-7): DAGVTQSPTHLIKTRGQQVTLRCSPKSGHDTVSWYQQALGQGPQFIFQYYEEEERQRGNFPDRFSGHQFPNYSSELNVNALLLGDSALYLCASSYGTGSNEQYFGPGTRLTVT.

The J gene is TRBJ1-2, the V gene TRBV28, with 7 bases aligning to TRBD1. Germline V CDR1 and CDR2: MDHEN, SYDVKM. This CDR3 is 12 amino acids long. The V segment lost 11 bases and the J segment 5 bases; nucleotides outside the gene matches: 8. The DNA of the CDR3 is TGTGCCGCGGTTGGGACAGCTTATGGCTACACCTTC. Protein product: CAAVGTAYGYTF.

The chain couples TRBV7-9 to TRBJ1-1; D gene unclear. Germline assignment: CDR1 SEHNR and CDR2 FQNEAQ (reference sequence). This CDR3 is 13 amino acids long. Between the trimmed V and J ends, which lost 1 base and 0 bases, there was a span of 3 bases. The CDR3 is CASSLGMNTEAFF. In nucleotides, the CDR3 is TGTGCCAGCAGCTTAGGTATGAACACTGAAGCTTTCTTT.

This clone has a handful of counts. The chain's CDR3 is CASSLTRNQPQHF. The CDR3 coding sequence is TGCGCCAGCAGCTTGACGAGGAATCAGCCCCAGCATTTT. The chain couples TRBV5-1 to TRBJ1-5, with no clear D. This CDR3 is 13 amino acids long. The germline gives CDR1 SGHRS, CDR2 YFSETQ. The V and J ends lost 1 base and 4 bases respectively, with 6 bases between them.

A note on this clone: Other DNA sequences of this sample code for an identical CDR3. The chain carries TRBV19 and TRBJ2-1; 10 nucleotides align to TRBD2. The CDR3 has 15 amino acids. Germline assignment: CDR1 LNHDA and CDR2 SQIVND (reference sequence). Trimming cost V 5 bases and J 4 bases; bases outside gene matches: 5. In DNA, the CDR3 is TGTGCCAGTAGTCGCCTAGCGGGAGAATACAATGAGCAGTTCTTC. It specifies CASSRLAGEYNEQFF.

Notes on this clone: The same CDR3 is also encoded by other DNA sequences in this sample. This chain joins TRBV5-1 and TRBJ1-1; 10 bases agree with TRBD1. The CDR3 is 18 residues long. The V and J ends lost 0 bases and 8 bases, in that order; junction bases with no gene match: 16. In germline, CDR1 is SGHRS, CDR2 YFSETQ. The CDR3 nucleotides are TGCGCCAGCAGCTTGGAACAGGGGACAGGGGTTTTTGGGGCGGAAGCTTTCTTT. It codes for CASSLEQGTGVFGAEAFF.

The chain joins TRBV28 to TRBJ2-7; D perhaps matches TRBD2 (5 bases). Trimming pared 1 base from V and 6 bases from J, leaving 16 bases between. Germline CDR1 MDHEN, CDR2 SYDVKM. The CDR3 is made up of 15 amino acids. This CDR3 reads CASSLYRDTSREQYF. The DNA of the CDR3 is TGTGCCAGCAGTTTATACCGGGATACCTCACGCGAGCAGTACTTC.

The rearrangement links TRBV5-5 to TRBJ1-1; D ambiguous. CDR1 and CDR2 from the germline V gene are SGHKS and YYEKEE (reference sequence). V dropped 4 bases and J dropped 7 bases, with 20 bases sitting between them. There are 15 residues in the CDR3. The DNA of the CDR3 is TGTGCCAGCAGCCCGGAATGGGTATCGGGTTATGAAGCTTTCTTT. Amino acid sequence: CASSPEWVSGYEAFF.

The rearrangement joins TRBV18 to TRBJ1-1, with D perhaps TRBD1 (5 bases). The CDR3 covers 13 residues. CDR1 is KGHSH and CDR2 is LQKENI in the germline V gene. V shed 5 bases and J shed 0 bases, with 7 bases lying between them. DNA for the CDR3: TGTGCCAGCTCAACGGACATGAACACTGAAGCTTTCTTT. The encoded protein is CASSTDMNTEAFF.

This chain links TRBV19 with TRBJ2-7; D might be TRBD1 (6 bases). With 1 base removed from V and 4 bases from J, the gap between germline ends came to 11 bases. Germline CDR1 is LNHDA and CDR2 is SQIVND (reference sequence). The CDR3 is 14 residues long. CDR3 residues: CASSIGRTGYEQYF. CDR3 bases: TGTGCCAGTAGTATAGGACGCACAGGGTACGAGCAGTACTTC.

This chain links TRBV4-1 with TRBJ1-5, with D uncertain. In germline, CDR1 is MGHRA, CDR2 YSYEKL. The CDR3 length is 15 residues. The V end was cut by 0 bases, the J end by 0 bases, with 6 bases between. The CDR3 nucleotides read TGCGCCAGCAGCCAAGACACCTATAGCAATCAGCCCCAGCATTTT. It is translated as CASSQDTYSNQPQHF.

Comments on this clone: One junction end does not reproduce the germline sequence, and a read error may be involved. Written as DNA, the CDR3 is TGTGTCTGGGCGCGGGGCACAGATACGCAGTATTTT. Its translation is CVWARGTDTQYF. V and J are TRBV30 and TRBJ2-3, with D possibly TRBD2 on 5 matching bases. This CDR3 has 12 residues. Per the germline V gene, CDR1 is GTSNPN and CDR2 is SVGIG (reference sequence). Combining the CDR3 with reference TRBV30 and TRBJ2-3 gives the whole variable domain SQTIHQWPATLVQPVGSPLSLECTVEGTSNPNLYWYRQAAGRGLQLLFYSVGIGQISSEVPQNLSASRPQDRQFILSSKKLLLSDSGFYLCVWARGTDTQYFGPGTRLTVL.

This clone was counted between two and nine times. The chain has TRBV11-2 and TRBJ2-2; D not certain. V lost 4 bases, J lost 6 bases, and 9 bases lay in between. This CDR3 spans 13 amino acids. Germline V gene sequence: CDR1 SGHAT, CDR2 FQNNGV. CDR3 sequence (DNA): TGTGCCAGCAGCTCGAGGAGTTCCGGGGAGCTGTTTTTT. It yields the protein CASSSRSSGELFF.